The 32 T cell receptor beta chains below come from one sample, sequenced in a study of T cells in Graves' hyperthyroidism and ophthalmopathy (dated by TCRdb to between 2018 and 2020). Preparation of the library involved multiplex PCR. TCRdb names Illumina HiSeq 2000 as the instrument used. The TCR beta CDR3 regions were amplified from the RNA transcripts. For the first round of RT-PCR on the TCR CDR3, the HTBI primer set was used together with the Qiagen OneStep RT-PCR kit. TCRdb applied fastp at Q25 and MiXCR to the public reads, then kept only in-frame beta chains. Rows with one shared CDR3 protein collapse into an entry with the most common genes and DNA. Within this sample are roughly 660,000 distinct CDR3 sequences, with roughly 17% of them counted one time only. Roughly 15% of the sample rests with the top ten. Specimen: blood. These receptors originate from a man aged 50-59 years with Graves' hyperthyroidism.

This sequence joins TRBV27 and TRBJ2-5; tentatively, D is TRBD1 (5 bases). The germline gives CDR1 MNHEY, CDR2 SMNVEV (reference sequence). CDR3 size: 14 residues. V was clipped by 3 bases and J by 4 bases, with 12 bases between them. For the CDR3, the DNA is TGTGCCAGCAGTTTTTCTAGGGGTTCAGAGACCCAGTACTTC. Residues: CASSFSRGSETQYF.

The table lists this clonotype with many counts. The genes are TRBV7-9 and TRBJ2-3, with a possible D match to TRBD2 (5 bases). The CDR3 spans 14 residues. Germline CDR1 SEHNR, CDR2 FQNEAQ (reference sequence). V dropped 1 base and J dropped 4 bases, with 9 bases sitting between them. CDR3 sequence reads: CASSLDEGPDTQYF. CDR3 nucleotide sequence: TGTGCCAGCAGCTTAGACGAGGGCCCAGATACGCAGTATTTT. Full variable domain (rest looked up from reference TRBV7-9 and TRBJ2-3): DTGVSQNPRHKITKRGQNVTFRCDPISEHNRLYWYRQTLGQGPEFLTYFQNEAQLEKSRLLSDRFSAERPKGSFSTLEIQRTEQGDSAMYLCASSLDEGPDTQYFGPGTRLTVL.

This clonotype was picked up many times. The CDR3 sequence is CSGGDGLYNEQFF. Written as DNA, the CDR3 is TGCAGCGGGGGGGACGGATTATACAATGAGCAGTTCTTC. The rearrangement links TRBV29-1 to TRBJ2-1; TRBD2 is a possible D gene (6 bases). Germline-derived CDR1 and CDR2 are SQVTM and ANQGSEA. This CDR3 has 13 amino acids. V gave up 7 bases and J gave up 4 bases, with 14 bases separating them.

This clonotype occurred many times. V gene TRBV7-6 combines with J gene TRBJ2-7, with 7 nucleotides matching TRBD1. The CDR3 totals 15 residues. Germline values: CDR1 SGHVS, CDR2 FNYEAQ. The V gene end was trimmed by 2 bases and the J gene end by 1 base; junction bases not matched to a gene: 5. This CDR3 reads CASSLNLGQSYEQYF. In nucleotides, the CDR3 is TGTGCCAGCAGCTTAAACCTGGGACAGTCCTACGAGCAGTACTTC.

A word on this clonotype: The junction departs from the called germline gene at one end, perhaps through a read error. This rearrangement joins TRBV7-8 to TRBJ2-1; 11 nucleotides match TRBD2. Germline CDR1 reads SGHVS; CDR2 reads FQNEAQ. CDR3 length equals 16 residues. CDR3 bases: TGCGCCAGCAGCCTATCGACTAGCGGGAATGCCAATGAGCAGTTCTTC. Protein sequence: CASSLSTSGNANEQFF. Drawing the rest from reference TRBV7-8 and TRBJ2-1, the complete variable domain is GAGVSQSPRYKVAKRGQDVALRCDPISGHVSLFWYQQALGQGPEFLTYFQNEAQLDKSGLPSDRFFAERPEGSVSTLKIQRTQQEDSAVYLCASSLSTSGNANEQFFGPGTRLTVL.

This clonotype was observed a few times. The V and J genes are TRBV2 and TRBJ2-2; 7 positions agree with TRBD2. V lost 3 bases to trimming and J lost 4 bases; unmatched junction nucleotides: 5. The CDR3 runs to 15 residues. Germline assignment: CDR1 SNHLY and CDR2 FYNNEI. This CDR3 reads CASSEGGLPTGELFF. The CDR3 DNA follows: TGTGCCAGCAGTGAGGGGGGACTACCCACCGGGGAGCTGTTTTTT.

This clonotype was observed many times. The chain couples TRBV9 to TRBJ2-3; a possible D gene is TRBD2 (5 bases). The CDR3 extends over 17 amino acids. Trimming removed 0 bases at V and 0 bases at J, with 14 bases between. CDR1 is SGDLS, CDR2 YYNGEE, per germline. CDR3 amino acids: CASSVALGGLSTDTQYF. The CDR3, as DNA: TGTGCCAGCAGCGTAGCGTTAGGCGGGTTGAGCACAGATACGCAGTATTTT.

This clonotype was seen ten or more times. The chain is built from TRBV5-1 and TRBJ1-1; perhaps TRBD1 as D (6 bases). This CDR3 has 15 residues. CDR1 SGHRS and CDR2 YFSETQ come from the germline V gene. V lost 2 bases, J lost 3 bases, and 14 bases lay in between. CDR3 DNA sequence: TGCGCCAGCAGCTTCACGGGGGCACGGGACACTGAAGCTTTCTTT. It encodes CASSFTGARDTEAFF.

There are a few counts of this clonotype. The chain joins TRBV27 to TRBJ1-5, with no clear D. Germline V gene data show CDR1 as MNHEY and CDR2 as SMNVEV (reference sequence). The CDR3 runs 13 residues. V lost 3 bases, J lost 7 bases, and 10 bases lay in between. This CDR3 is CASSFGGRQPQHF. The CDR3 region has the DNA TGTGCCAGCAGTTTCGGCGGTCGGCAGCCCCAGCATTTT.

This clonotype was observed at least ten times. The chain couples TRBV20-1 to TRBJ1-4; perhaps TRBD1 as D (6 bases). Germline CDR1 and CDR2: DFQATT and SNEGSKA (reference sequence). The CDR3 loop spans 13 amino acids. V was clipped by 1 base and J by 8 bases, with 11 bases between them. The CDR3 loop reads CSARVGGREKLFF. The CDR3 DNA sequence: TGCAGTGCTAGAGTCGGGGGCCGGGAAAAACTGTTTTTT.

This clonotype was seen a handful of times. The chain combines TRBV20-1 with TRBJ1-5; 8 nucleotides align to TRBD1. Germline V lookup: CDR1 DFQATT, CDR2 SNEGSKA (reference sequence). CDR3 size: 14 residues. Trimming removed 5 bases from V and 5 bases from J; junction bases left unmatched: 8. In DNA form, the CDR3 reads TGCAGTGCTGGAAGGGGGACAGGAGATCAGCCCCAGCATTTT. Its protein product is CSAGRGTGDQPQHF.

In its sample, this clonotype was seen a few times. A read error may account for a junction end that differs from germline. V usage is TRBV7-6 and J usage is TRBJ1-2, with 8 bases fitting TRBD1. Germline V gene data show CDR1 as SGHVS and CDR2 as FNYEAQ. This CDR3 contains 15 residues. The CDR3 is CASSIAQGGYYGYTF. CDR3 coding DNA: TGTGCCAGCAGCATAGCACAGGGGGGATACTATGGCTACACCTTC.

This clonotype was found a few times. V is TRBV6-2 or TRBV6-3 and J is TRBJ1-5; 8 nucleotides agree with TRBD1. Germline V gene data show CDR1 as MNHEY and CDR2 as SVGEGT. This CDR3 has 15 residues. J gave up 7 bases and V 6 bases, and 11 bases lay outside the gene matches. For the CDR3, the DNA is TGTGCCAGCAGCCCGAACACAGGGGGAGAACAGCCCCAGCATTTT. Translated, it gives CASSPNTGGEQPQHF.

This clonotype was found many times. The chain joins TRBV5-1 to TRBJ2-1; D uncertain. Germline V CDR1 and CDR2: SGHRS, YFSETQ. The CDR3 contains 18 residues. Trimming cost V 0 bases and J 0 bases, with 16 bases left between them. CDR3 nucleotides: TGCGCCAGCAGCTTGGGTACCAAGACTGTTAGCTCCTACAATGAGCAGTTCTTC. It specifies CASSLGTKTVSSYNEQFF.

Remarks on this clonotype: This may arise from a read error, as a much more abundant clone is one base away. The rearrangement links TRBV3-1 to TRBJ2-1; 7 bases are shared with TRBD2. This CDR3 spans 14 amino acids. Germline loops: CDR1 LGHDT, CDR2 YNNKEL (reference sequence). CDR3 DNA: TGTGCCGGCAGCCTCAGCGGGGCAGACAATGAGCAGTTCTTC. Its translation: CAGSLSGADNEQFF.

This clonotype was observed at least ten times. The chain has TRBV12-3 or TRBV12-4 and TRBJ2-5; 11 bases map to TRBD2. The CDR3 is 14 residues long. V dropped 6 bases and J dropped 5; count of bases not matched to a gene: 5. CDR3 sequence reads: CASRLAGVRETQYF. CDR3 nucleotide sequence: TGTGCCAGCAGACTAGCGGGAGTGAGGGAGACCCAGTACTTC.

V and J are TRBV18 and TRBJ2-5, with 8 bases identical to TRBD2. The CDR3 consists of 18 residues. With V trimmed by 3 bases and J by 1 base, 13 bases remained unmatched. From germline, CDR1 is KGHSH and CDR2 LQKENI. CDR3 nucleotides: TGTGCCAGCTCACCGTCGCTCGCAGCGGGAGACTTCCAAGAGACCCAGTACTTC. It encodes CASSPSLAAGDFQETQYF.

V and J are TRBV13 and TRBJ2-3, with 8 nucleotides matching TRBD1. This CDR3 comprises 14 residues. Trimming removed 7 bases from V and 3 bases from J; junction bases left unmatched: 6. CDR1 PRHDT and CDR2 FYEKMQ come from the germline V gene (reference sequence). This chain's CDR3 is CASKGQDRTDTQYF. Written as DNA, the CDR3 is TGTGCCAGCAAGGGACAGGACCGAACAGATACGCAGTATTTT.

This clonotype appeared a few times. The CDR3 DNA reads as TGTGCCAGCAGCTTCCAGGGGTATGGGACTGAAGCTTTCTTT. It translates to CASSFQGYGTEAFF. V usage is TRBV7-3 and J usage is TRBJ1-1, with a tentative D call TRBD1 (6 bases). V lost 3 bases and J 5 bases, leaving 13 bases between the germline ends. Looked up from germline, CDR1 is SGHTA and CDR2 is FQGTGA. CDR3 length: 14 residues.

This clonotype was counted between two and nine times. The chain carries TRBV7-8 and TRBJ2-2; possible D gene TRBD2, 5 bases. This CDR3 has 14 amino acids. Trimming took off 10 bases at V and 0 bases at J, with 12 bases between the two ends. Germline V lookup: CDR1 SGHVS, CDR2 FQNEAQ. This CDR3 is CATGGSANTGELFF. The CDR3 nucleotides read TGTGCCACCGGAGGTTCCGCGAACACCGGGGAGCTGTTTTTT.

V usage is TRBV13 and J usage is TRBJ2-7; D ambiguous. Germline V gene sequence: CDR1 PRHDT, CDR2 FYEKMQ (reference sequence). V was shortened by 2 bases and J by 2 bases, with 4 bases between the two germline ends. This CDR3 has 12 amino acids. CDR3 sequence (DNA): TGTGCCAGCAGCTTATATGCCTACGAGCAGTACTTC. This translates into CASSLYAYEQYF.

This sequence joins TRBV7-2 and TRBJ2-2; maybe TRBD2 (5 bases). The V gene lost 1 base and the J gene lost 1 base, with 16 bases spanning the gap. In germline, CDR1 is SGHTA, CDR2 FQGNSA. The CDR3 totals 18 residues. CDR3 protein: CASSLVSPAVMNTGELFF. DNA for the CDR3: TGTGCCAGCAGCTTAGTTAGTCCAGCGGTAATGAACACCGGGGAGCTGTTTTTT. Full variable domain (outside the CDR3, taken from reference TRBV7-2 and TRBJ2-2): GAGVSQSPSNKVTEKGKDVELRCDPISGHTALYWYRQSLGQGLEFLIYFQGNSAPDKSGLPSDRFSAERTGGSVSTLTIQRTQQEDSAVYLCASSLVSPAVMNTGELFFGEGSRLTVL.

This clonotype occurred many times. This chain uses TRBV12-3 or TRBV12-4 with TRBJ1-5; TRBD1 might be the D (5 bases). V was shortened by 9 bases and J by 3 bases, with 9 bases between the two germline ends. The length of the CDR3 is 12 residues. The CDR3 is CASQGDNQPQHF. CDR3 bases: TGTGCCAGTCAGGGAGACAATCAGCCCCAGCATTTT.

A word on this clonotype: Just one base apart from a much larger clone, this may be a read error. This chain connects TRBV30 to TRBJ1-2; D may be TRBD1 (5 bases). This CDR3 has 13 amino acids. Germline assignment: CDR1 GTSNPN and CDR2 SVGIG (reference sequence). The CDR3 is CTWRRGAGYGYTF. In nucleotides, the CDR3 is TGTACCTGGAGGCGAGGGGCTGGTTATGGCTACACCTTC.

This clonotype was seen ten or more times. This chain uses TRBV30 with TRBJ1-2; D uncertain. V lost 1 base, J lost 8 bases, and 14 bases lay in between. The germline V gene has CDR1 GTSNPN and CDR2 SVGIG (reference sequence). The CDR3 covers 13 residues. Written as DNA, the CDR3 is TGTGCCTGGAGTGCCCCACGCCCGCAAGGCTACACCTTC. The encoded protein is CAWSAPRPQGYTF.

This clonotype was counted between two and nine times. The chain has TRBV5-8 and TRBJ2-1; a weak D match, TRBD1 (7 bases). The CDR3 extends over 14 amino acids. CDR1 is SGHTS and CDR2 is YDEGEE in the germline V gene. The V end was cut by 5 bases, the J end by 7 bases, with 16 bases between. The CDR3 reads CASRKRTGGNEQFF. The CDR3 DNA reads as TGTGCCAGCAGGAAAAGGACAGGAGGGAATGAGCAGTTCTTC.

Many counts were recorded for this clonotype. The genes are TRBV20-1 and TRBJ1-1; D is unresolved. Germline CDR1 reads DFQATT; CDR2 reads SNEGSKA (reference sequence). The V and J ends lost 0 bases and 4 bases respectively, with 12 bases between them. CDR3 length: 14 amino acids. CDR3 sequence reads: CSARDLVRITEAFF. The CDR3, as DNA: TGCAGTGCTAGAGATCTTGTGAGAATCACTGAAGCTTTCTTT.

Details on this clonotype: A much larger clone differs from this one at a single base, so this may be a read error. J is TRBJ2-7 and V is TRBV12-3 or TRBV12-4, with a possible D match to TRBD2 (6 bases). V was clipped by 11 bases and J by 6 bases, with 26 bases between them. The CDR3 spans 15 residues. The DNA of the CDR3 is TGTGCCGGCTGCCCTCTATGGCGGGACGATTTCGAGCAGTACTTC. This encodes CAGCPLWRDDFEQYF.

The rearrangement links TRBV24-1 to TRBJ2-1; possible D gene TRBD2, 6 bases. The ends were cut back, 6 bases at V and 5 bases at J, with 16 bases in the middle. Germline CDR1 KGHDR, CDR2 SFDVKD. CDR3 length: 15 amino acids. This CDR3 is CATSSYERADNEQFF. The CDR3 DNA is TGTGCCACCAGTTCCTACGAGCGGGCGGACAATGAGCAGTTCTTC.

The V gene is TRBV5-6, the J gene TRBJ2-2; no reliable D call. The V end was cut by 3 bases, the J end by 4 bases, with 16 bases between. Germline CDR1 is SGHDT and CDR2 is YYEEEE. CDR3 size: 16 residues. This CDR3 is CASSSFAIVGTGELFF. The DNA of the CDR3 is TGTGCCAGCAGCTCTTTTGCTATAGTGGGCACCGGGGAGCTGTTTTTT.

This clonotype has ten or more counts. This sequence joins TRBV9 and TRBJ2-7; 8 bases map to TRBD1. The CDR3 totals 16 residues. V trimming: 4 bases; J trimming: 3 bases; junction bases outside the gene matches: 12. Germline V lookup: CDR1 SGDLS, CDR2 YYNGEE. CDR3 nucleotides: TGTGCCAGCAGCCCAAGACAGGGGCTAGCATACTACGAGCAGTACTTC. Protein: CASSPRQGLAYYEQYF.

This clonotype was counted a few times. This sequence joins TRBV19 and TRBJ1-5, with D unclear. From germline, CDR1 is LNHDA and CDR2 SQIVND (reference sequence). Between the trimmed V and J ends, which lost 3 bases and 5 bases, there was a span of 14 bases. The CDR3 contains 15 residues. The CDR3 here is CASSMTVPWDQPQHF. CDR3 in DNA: TGTGCCAGTAGTATGACGGTCCCCTGGGATCAGCCCCAGCATTTT.